Below, 8 T cell receptor beta chains from the same sample are listed, as sequenced in a study of human T cells and chemical hapten exposure. Each CDR3 protein gets one entry after TCRdb re-called the RACE reads with MiXCR. The table includes about 100,000 distinct CDR3 sequences, about 10% detected once. Time point meaning: patch test 1, 2 weeks after DPC sensitization. The treatment: therapeutic diphenylcyclopropenone sensitization with weekly scalp DPC. The source was whole blood, collected in connection with sensitization to the hapten diphenylcyclopropenone (DPC). The receptor source for this set is a man between 40 and 49 years old with alopecia areata. Some clones in this sample may be carry-over from other donors' samples.

This clonotype was detected ten times or more. The chain combines TRBV6-6 with TRBJ2-1; 9 bases are shared with TRBD2. The CDR3 totals 15 residues. CDR1 is MNHNY, CDR2 SVGAGI, per germline (reference sequence). Trimming removed 5 bases from V and 9 bases from J; junction bases left unmatched: 11. The CDR3: CASSRTSGRFGEQFF. DNA of the CDR3: TGTGCCAGCAGTCGTACCAGCGGGAGGTTTGGTGAGCAGTTCTTC.

The J gene is TRBJ2-7, the V gene TRBV7-6; no firm D call. Germline V gene data show CDR1 as SGHVS and CDR2 as FNYEAQ. Trimming pared 3 bases from V and 0 bases from J, leaving 6 bases between. This CDR3 comprises 13 residues. The CDR3 DNA is TGTGCCAGCAGCTTGGATTACTCCTACGAGCAGTACGTC. Protein product: CASSLDYSYEQYV.

The V call is TRBV24-1, the J call TRBJ2-3; 9 nucleotides align to TRBD1. The V gene end was trimmed by 6 bases and the J gene end by 7 bases; junction bases not matched to a gene: 7. CDR3 length: 14 amino acids. The germline CDR1 and CDR2 sequences are KGHDR and SFDVKD. The chain's CDR3 is CATSWGQGPNTQYF. The CDR3 coding sequence is TGTGCCACCAGTTGGGGACAGGGCCCGAATACGCAGTATTTT.

This clonotype was found many times. The V and J genes are TRBV5-1 and TRBJ1-4, with D possibly TRBD1 on 5 matching bases. Germline CDR1 and CDR2: SGHRS and YFSETQ. Trimming pared 4 bases from V and 3 bases from J, leaving 19 bases between. The CDR3 has 17 residues. The CDR3 loop is CASSPGLTGLANEKLFF. The DNA for the CDR3 is TGCGCCAGCAGCCCGGGTCTGACGGGGCTTGCTAATGAAAAACTGTTTTTT.

This chain joins TRBV14 and TRBJ1-2; D remains ambiguous. The CDR3 is made up of 14 amino acids. CDR1 is SGHDN and CDR2 is FVKESK in the germline V gene. The germline V and J ends were trimmed by 2 bases and 6 bases, with 13 bases remaining between them. The CDR3, as DNA: TGTGCCAGCAGCCAATACGCGTTGGAGCATGGCTACACCTTC. Amino acid sequence: CASSQYALEHGYTF.

Ten or more counts support this clonotype. The chain recombines TRBV7-8 with TRBJ2-3; 9 bases are shared with TRBD1. Germline CDR1 is SGHVS and CDR2 is FQNEAQ. This CDR3 has 16 amino acids. The junction had 6 bases not matched to a gene; V was cut back by 5 bases and J by 0 bases. The CDR3 DNA reads TGTGCCAGCAGCCTACTAGGGACAGGGAGCACAGATACGCAGTATTTT. Translating it yields CASSLLGTGSTDTQYF.

This clonotype has a handful of counts. V usage is TRBV12-3 or TRBV12-4 and J usage is TRBJ1-1; D unresolved. V lost 10 bases to trimming and J lost 11 bases, with 20 bases between them. The CDR3 covers 12 residues. The CDR3 DNA is TGTGCCATCATTAACAGAGTCGAGAGGGCTTTCTTT. Translation gives CAIINRVERAFF.

The CDR3 protein is CAIRDTGEGSGNTIYF. CDR3 DNA: TGTGCCATCAGGGATACAGGGGAAGGATCTGGAAACACCATATATTTT. The V gene is TRBV10-3, the J gene TRBJ1-3; 7 nucleotides line up with TRBD1. The CDR3 has 16 amino acids. Per the germline V gene, CDR1 is ENHRY and CDR2 is SYGVKD. With 6 bases clipped from V and 1 base from J, the junction kept 9 bases outside the gene matches.